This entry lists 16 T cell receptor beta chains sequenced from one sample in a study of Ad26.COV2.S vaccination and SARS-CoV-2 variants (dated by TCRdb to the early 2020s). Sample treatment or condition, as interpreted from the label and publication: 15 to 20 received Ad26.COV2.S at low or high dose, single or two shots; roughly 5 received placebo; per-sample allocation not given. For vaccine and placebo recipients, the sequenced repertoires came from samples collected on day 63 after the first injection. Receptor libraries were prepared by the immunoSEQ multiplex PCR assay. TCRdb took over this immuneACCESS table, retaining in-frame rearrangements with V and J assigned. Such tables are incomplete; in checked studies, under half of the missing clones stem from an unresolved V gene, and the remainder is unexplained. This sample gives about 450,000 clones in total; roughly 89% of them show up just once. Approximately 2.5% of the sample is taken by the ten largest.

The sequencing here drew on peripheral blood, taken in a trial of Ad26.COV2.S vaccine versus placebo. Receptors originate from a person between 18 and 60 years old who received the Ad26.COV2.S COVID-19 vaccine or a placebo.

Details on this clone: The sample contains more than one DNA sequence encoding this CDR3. The CDR3 nucleotides are TGCGCCAGCAGCCAAGATAGGGAAGAGACCCAGTACTTC. This translates into CASSQDREETQYF. V is TRBV4-1 and J is TRBJ2-5; D remains ambiguous. The V gene's germline CDR1 is MGHRA and CDR2 YSYEKL. The length of the CDR3 is 13 residues. V gave up 0 bases and J gave up 3 bases, with 5 bases separating them.

The CDR3 coding sequence is TGTGCCAGCAGCACGACCTTGGGACAGGGAATAAAGTACGTC. Protein sequence: CASSTTLGQGIKYV. The genes are TRBV11-2 and TRBJ2-7, with 9 bases aligning to TRBD1. The CDR3 covers 14 residues. Germline trimming cut 5 bases from V and 11 bases from J; bases unmatched to any gene: 13. Germline V gene lookup returns CDR1 SGHAT and CDR2 FQNNGV.

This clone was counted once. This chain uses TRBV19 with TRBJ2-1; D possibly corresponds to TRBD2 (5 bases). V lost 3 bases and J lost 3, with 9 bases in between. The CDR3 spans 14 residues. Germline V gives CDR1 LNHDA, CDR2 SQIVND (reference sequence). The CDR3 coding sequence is TGTGCCAGTAGTATTGGGGAGAGCTACAATGAGCAGTTCTTC. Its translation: CASSIGESYNEQFF.

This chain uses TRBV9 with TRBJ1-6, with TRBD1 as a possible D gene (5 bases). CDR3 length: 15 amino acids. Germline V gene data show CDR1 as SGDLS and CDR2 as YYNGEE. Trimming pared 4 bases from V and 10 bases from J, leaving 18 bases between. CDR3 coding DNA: TGTGCCAGCAGCTCGTCAGGAGGGGTGGAATCACCCCTCCACTTT. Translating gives CASSSSGGVESPLHF.

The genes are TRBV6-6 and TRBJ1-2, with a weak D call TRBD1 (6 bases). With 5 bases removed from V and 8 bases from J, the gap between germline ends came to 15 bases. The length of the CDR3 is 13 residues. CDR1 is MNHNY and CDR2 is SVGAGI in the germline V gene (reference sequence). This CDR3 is CASSRQGRRGYTF. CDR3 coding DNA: TGTGCCAGCAGTCGCCAGGGGCGACGGGGCTACACCTTC.

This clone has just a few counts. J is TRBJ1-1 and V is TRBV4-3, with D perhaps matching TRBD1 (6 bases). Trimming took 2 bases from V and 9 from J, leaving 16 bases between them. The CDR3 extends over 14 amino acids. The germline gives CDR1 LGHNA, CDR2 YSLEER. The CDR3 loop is CASSQPGGGLQAFF. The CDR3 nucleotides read TGCGCCAGCAGCCAACCGGGAGGGGGACTCCAAGCTTTCTTT.

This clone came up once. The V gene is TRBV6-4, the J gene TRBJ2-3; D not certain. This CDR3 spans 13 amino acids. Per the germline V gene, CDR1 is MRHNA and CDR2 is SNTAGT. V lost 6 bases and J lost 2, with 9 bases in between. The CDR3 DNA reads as TGTGCCAGCAGCGTCGGACCCACAGATACGCAGTATTTT. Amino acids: CASSVGPTDTQYF.

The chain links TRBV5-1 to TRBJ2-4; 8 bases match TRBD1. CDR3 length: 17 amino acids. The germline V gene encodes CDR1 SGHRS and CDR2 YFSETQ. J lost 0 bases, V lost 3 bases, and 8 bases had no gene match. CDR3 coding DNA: TGCGCCAGCAGCTCAGACAGACAGGGGAGAGCCAAAAACATTCAGTACTTC. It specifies CASSSDRQGRAKNIQYF. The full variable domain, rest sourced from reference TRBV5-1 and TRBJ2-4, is KAGVTQTPRYLIKTRGQQVTLSCSPISGHRSVSWYQQTPGQGLQFLFEYFSETQRNKGNFPGRFSGRQFSNSRSEMNVSTLELGDSALYLCASSSDRQGRAKNIQYFGAGTRLSVL.

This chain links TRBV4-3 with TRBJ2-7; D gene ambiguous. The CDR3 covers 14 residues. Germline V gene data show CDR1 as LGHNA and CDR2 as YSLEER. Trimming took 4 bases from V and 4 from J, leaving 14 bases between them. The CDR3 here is CASSRTLTVYEQYF. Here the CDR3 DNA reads TGCGCCAGCAGCCGAACCCTAACAGTTTACGAGCAGTACTTC.

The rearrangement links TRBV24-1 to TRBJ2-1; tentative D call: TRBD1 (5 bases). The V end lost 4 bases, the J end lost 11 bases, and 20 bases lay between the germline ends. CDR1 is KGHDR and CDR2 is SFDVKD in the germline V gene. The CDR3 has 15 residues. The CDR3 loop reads CATSDPTWSQVKQFF. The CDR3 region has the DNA TGTGCCACCAGTGACCCCACCTGGTCACAGGTTAAGCAGTTCTTC.

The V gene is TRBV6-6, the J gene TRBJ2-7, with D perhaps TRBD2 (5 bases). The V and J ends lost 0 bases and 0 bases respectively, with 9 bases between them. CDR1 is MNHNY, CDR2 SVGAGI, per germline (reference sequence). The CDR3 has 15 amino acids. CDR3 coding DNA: TGTGCCAGCAGTTACTCGAGCGGCAGCTCCTACGAGCAGTACGTC. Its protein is CASSYSSGSSYEQYV.

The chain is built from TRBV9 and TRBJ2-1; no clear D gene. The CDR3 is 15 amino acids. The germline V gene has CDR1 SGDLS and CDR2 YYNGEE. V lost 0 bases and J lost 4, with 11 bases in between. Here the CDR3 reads CASSVDPGPYNEQFF. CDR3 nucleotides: TGTGCCAGCAGCGTAGATCCCGGGCCATACAATGAGCAGTTCTTC.

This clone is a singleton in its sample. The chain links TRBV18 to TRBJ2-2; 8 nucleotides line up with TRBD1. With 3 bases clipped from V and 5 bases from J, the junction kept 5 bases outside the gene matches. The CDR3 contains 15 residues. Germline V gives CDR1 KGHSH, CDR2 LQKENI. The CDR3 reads CASSPQTGVTGELFF. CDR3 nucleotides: TGTGCCAGCTCACCTCAGACAGGGGTAACCGGGGAGCTGTTTTTT. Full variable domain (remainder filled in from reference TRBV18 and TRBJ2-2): NAGVMQNPRHLVRRRGQEARLRCSPMKGHSHVYWYRQLPEEGLKFMVYLQKENIIDESGMPKERFSAEFPKEGPSILRIQQVVRGDSAAYFCASSPQTGVTGELFFGEGSRLTVL.

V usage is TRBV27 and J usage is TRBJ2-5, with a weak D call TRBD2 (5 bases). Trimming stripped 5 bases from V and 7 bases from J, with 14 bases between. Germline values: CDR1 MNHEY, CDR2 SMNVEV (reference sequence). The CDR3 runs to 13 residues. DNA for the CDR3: TGTGCCAGCAGTCGAGAGGGCGTAGGGACCCAGTACTTC. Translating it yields CASSREGVGTQYF.

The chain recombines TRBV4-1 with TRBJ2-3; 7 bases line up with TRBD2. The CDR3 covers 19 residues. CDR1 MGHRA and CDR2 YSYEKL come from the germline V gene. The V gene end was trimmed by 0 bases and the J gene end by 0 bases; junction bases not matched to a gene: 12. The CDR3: CASSQDLGTTIISTDTQYF. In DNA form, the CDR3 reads TGCGCCAGCAGCCAAGATCTGGGGACTACCATAATTAGCACAGATACGCAGTATTTT.

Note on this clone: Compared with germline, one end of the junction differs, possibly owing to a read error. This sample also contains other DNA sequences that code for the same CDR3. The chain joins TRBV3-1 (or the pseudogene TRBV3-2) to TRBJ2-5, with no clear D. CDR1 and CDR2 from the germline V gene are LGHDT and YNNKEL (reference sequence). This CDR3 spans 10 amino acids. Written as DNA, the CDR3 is TGTGCCAGCAGTCAAGAGACCCAGTACTTC. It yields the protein CASSQETQYF.